This T cell receptor (beta chain) was found in a study of T-cell memory formation after mild COVID-19. A word on this clonotype: Its matching antigen is unknown.

Germline V CDR1 and CDR2: DFQATT, SNEGSKA (reference sequence). The CDR3 spans 11 residues. Trimming shortened V by 3 bases and J by 9 bases, and 9 bases separated the two germline ends. TCRdb ran MiXCR on the 5' RACE reads and lists one entry per CDR3 protein. The data hold roughly 600,000 distinct CDR3 sequences, with about 20% observed a single time. Study results and caveats: Among CD4+ contracting clones, most were CM and EM, and CD8+ ones EMRA. There was no confirmation that second-wave clones peaking on day 37 were SARS-CoV-2 specific. Some SARS-CoV-2-responding clones were already detected in memory before infection. CD4/CD8 balance characterized clones contracting day 15 to 85, and CD4+ skew characterized later expanders.

The TCR sequence derives from an adult woman who had mild COVID-19 (a few samples of this study predate the infection). Cell type and time point are not known. The sequenced sample was PBMCs or a T cell subset sorted from them (not recorded which). The rearrangement uses TRBV20-1 and TRBJ2-1; D unclear. As DNA, the CDR3 is TGCAGTGCTAGGTCCCTTCTTGAGCAGTTCTTC. This translates into CSARSLLEQFF.